This T cell receptor beta chain derives from a study of CD8 T cells in Susac syndrome. The CDR3 contains 14 residues. Germline CDR1 and CDR2: MNHEY and SMNVEV (reference sequence). V lost 3 bases and J 3 bases, leaving 9 bases between the germline ends. After extraction with the RNeasy kit, about 0.5 to 1 ug of the RNA was reverse transcribed using random hexamers. MiXCR, run by TCRdb on the immunoSEQ multiplex PCR reads, gives a single entry per CDR3 protein. The sample consists of about 150,000 distinct CDR3 sequences, around 96% of them appearing once. Sequencing of TCR beta was carried out in blood CD8+ and CD4+ T cells. Those who served as multiple sclerosis controls were treatment-naive patients with stable or active relapsing-remitting disease. Bulk CD8+ and CD4+ cells came from magnetic negative isolation; CD8+ TEMRA by FACS.

Material: CD8+ T cells from PBMCs. The origin of this receptor is a human donor with multiple sclerosis. The rearrangement links TRBV27 to TRBJ1-5; D ambiguous. CDR3 in amino acids: CASSLAGINQPQHF. The CDR3 bases are TGTGCCAGCAGTTTGGCGGGGATCAATCAGCCCCAGCATTTT.